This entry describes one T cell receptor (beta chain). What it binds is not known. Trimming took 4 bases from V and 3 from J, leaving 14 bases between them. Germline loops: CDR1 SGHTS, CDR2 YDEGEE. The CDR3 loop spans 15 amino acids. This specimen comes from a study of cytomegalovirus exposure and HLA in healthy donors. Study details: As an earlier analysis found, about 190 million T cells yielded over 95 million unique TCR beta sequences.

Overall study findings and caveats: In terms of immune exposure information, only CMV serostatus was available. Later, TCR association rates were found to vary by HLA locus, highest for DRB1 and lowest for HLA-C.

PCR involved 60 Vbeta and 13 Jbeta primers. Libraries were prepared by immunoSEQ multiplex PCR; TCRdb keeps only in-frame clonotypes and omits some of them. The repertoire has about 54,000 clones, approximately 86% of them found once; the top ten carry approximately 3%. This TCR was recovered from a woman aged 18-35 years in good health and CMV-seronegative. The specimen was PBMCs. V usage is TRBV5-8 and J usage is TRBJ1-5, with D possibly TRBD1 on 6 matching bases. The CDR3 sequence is CASSPGTFNNQPQHF. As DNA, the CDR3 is TGTGCCAGCAGCCCAGGGACATTCAACAATCAGCCCCAGCATTTT.